What follows is one TCR beta chain and its context. Measured with immunoSEQ multiplex PCR; TCRdb has only the in-frame clones, and not every one. The top ten hold around 0.95% of the sample, which has 450,000 or so clones, roughly 87% seen once. The CDR3 sequence is 16 residues long. The J segment lost 2 bases and the V segment lost 1 base, leaving 4 bases of the junction unmatched. This record belongs to a study of blood T cell repertoires in COVID-19. Looking at the study overall: In each case, the material was cDNA or gDNA derived from T cells, B-cell-depleted T cells, or PBMCs.

Seattle participants joined during active infection and were tracked over time. The receptor's source is a man aged 18 to 30 with COVID-19, enrolled during active disease. Sequencing input: peripheral blood. The chain combines TRBV5-3 with TRBJ2-1; 9 bases are a match to TRBD2. TRBV5-3 is classed as an ORF, of uncertain function. DNA of the CDR3: TGTGCCAGAAGCTTGCGACTAGCGGAAACCTACAATGAGCAGTTCTTC. Translation gives CARSLRLAETYNEQFF.